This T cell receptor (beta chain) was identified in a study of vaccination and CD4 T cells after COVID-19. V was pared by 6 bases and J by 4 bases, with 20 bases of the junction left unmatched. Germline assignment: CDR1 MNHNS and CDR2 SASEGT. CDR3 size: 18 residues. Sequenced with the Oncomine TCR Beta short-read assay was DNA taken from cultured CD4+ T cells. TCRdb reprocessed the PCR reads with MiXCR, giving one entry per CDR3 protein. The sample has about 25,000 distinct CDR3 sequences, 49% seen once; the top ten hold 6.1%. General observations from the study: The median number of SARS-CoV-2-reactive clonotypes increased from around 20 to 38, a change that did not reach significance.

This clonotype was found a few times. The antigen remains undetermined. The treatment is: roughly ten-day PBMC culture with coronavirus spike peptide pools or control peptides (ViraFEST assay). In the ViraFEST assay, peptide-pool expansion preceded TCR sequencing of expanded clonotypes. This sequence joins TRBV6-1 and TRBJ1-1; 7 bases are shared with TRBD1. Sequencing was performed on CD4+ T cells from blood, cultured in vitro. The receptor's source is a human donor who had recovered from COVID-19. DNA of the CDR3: TGTGCCAGCAGCGTATTTCCCCACTTAGGGGGCGCGGGCACTGAAGCTTTCTTT. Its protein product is CASSVFPHLGGAGTEAFF.